These 23 T cell receptor beta chains share one sample of origin, sequenced in a study of shared clonotypes between healthy human individuals. This table comes from immunoSEQ multiplex PCR, and its TCRdb copy is limited to in-frame clones, with some not included. The table lists about 710,000 clones, about three quarters of them singletons. The sequencing input was memory CD4+ T cells sorted from blood. The subset: CD45RA-negative fraction. These receptors were collected from a woman aged 25 to 39 in good health.

The rearrangement joins TRBV18 to TRBJ2-7; weak D call: TRBD2 (6 bases). Germline CDR1 reads KGHSH; CDR2 reads LQKENI. The V gene lost 0 bases and the J gene lost 0 bases, with 9 bases spanning the gap. The CDR3 contains 15 residues. CDR3: CASSPPAGSSYEQYF. CDR3 sequence (DNA): TGTGCCAGCTCACCACCAGCGGGTAGCTCCTACGAGCAGTACTTC.

This chain connects TRBV28 to TRBJ2-5, with 14 bases fitting TRBD2. This CDR3 contains 16 residues. V was clipped by 6 bases and J by 5 bases; unmatched bases: 8. CDR1 is MDHEN, CDR2 SYDVKM, per germline. CDR3 sequence (DNA): TGTGCCAGCAGGAGACTAGCGGGAGGGACTGCGGAGACCCAGTACTTC. Its protein is CASRRLAGGTAETQYF.

This clone has just one count. The CDR3 DNA follows: TGTGCCAGCAGCGGGGGGGGCAAAGAGACCCAGTACTTC. Translating it yields CASSGGGKETQYF. The V and J genes are TRBV28 and TRBJ2-5, with 8 bases that match TRBD2. Per the germline V gene, CDR1 is MDHEN and CDR2 is SYDVKM. The CDR3 is made up of 13 amino acids. Unmatched junction bases numbered 3, after V lost 6 bases and J lost 3 bases.

For this clone: Other nucleotide sequences in the sample specify the same CDR3. V and J are TRBV5-1 and TRBJ2-1; 7 bases align to TRBD1. The CDR3 runs to 15 residues. J was trimmed by 5 bases and V by 0 bases; bases with no gene match: 5. Germline V CDR1 and CDR2: SGHRS, YFSETQ. This CDR3 reads CASSLGDRDNNEQFF. Written as DNA, the CDR3 is TGCGCCAGCAGCTTGGGTGACAGGGACAACAATGAGCAGTTCTTC.

The chain links TRBV5-5 to TRBJ1-5; TRBD1 might be the D (6 bases). The V end was cut by 0 bases, the J end by 5 bases, with 12 bases between. Per germline, CDR1 SGHKS and CDR2 YYEKEE (reference sequence). There are 15 residues in the CDR3. The CDR3 DNA sequence: TGTGCCAGCAGCTTGGACCCCGGGGGCGATCAGCCCCAGCATTTT. Its translation is CASSLDPGGDQPQHF.

V is TRBV7-2 and J is TRBJ2-1; D gene ambiguous. Trimming removed 5 bases from V and 0 bases from J, with 11 bases in between. The CDR3 totals 15 residues. In germline, CDR1 is SGHTA, CDR2 FQGNSA. Here the CDR3 DNA reads TGTGCCAGCAGCACAAAGCAGCGCTCCTACAATGAGCAGTTCTTC. Its translation is CASSTKQRSYNEQFF. Combining the CDR3 with reference TRBV7-2 and TRBJ2-1 gives the whole variable domain GAGVSQSPSNKVTEKGKDVELRCDPISGHTALYWYRQSLGQGLEFLIYFQGNSAPDKSGLPSDRFSAERTGGSVSTLTIQRTQQEDSAVYLCASSTKQRSYNEQFFGPGTRLTVL.

This chain connects TRBV10-1 to TRBJ2-1, with D hard to call. This CDR3 is built from 13 residues. Germline CDR1 and CDR2: WNHNN and SYGVQD (reference sequence). The germline V and J ends were trimmed by 6 bases and 9 bases, with 15 bases remaining between them. As DNA, the CDR3 is TGCGCCAGCAGGGACGGCCGTGGCGGTGAGCAGTTCTTC. It yields the protein CASRDGRGGEQFF.

The CDR3: CASSRTGVNQPQHF. The CDR3 DNA is TGTGCCAGCAGTCGGACAGGGGTTAATCAGCCCCAGCATTTT. V gene TRBV28 combines with J gene TRBJ1-5; 9 nucleotides line up with TRBD1. There are 14 residues in the CDR3. Per the germline V gene, CDR1 is MDHEN and CDR2 is SYDVKM. V gave up 5 bases and J gave up 4 bases; unmatched junction bases: 3.

This sequence joins TRBV19 and TRBJ2-1, with 9 nucleotides matching TRBD2. Germline-derived CDR1 and CDR2 are LNHDA and SQIVND (reference sequence). V trimming: 5 bases; J trimming: 4 bases; junction bases outside the gene matches: 6. This CDR3 spans 15 amino acids. CDR3 in amino acids: CASSQTSGGYNEQFF. The CDR3 DNA reads as TGTGCCAGTAGTCAGACTAGCGGAGGATACAATGAGCAGTTCTTC.

Worth noting for this clone: This CDR3 is also generated by other DNA sequences in the sample. The genes are TRBV5-8 and TRBJ2-1, with 8 bases that match TRBD1. Germline V gene data show CDR1 as SGHTS and CDR2 as YDEGEE. Trimming cost V 4 bases and J 0 bases; bases outside gene matches: 3. This CDR3 is built from 15 residues. The CDR3 DNA sequence: TGTGCCAGCAGCCGGACAGGGAGCTCCTACAATGAGCAGTTCTTC. The encoded protein is CASSRTGSSYNEQFF.

The J gene is TRBJ2-7, the V gene TRBV11-2; D possibly matches TRBD1 or TRBD2 (5 bases each). Trimming shortened V by 6 bases and J by 2 bases, and 11 bases separated the two germline ends. This CDR3 has 13 amino acids. Germline V CDR1 and CDR2: SGHAT, FQNNGV. CDR3 coding DNA: TGTGCCAGCAGGAGGGACCGAACCTACGAGCAGTACTTC. Encoded protein: CASRRDRTYEQYF.

The chain recombines TRBV28 with TRBJ2-2; D call uncertain. V shed 7 bases and J shed 6 bases, with 9 bases lying between them. Per the germline V gene, CDR1 is MDHEN and CDR2 is SYDVKM. The CDR3 covers 12 residues. The CDR3 DNA reads as TGTGCCAGCACCCTAGTTGCCGGGGAGCTGTTTTTT. Translation gives CASTLVAGELFF.

The genes are TRBV9 and TRBJ2-6; TRBD2 might be the D (5 bases). CDR1 and CDR2 from the germline V gene are SGDLS and YYNGEE. The CDR3 has 17 amino acids. Trimming removed 3 bases at V and 4 bases at J, with 17 bases between. Here the CDR3 reads CASSGGGGSRGANVLTF. CDR3 DNA: TGTGCCAGCAGCGGCGGTGGAGGTTCTCGGGGGGCCAACGTCCTGACTTTC. Variable domain in full (rest from reference TRBV9 and TRBJ2-6): DSGVTQTPKHLITATGQRVTLRCSPRSGDLSVYWYQQSLDQGLQFLIQYYNGEERAKGNILERFSAQQFPDLHSELNLSSLELGDSALYFCASSGGGGSRGANVLTFGAGSRLTVL.

The CDR3 loop is CASSQDTSAVRNEQFF. CDR3 DNA: TGTGCCAGCAGCCAAGACACTAGCGCCGTCCGGAATGAGCAGTTCTTC. The chain has TRBV4-2 and TRBJ2-1; 7 bases agree with TRBD2. There are 16 residues in the CDR3. V trimming: 0 bases; J trimming: 7 bases; junction bases outside the gene matches: 9. From germline, CDR1 is LGHNA and CDR2 YNFKEQ.

This sequence joins TRBV5-1 and TRBJ2-2; 10 bases are a match to TRBD2. Germline V lookup: CDR1 SGHRS, CDR2 YFSETQ. The junction had 8 bases not matched to a gene; V was cut back by 4 bases and J by 5 bases. The CDR3 has 16 amino acids. CDR3 sequence: CASSPGLADWTGELFF. The CDR3 DNA reads as TGCGCCAGCAGCCCCGGACTAGCGGATTGGACCGGGGAGCTGTTTTTT. Full variable domain (outside the CDR3, taken from reference TRBV5-1 and TRBJ2-2): KAGVTQTPRYLIKTRGQQVTLSCSPISGHRSVSWYQQTPGQGLQFLFEYFSETQRNKGNFPGRFSGRQFSNSRSEMNVSTLELGDSALYLCASSPGLADWTGELFFGEGSRLTVL.

The rearrangement links TRBV9 to TRBJ1-1, with D possibly matching TRBD1 (5 bases). This CDR3 region has 14 residues. CDR1 and CDR2 from the germline V gene are SGDLS and YYNGEE. The V and J ends lost 4 bases and 1 base respectively, with 11 bases between them. CDR3 loop: CASSSLQGNTEAFF. The CDR3 DNA is TGTGCCAGCAGCTCCCTTCAGGGGAACACTGAAGCTTTCTTT.

CDR3 amino acids: CASSKSSGTNEKLFF. CDR3 nucleotide sequence: TGCGCCAGCAGCAAGTCTTCAGGGACTAATGAAAAACTGTTTTTT. This chain joins TRBV5-1 and TRBJ1-4; weak D call: TRBD1 (5 bases). The length of the CDR3 is 15 residues. Germline CDR1 reads SGHRS; CDR2 reads YFSETQ. V lost 4 bases, J lost 2 bases, and 12 bases lay in between.

For the CDR3, the DNA is TGCGCCAGCAGCGGAGGGGCGGGGAACACTGAAGCTTTCTTT. It encodes CASSGGAGNTEAFF. The rearrangement links TRBV5-1 to TRBJ1-1; TRBD1 is a possible D gene (5 bases). The V end lost 4 bases, the J end lost 1 base, and 11 bases lay between the germline ends. The CDR3 length is 14 residues. Per germline, CDR1 SGHRS and CDR2 YFSETQ.

The chain combines TRBV30 with TRBJ2-3; TRBD2 might be the D (5 bases). The CDR3 extends over 13 amino acids. From germline, CDR1 is GTSNPN and CDR2 SVGIG (reference sequence). V shed 5 bases and J shed 1 base, with 10 bases lying between them. CDR3 sequence (DNA): TGTGCCTGGGCCAGCGGAGGCACAGATACGCAGTATTTT. Translating gives CAWASGGTDTQYF.

This clone was seen a handful of times. The chain is built from TRBV28 and TRBJ1-2; TRBD1 agrees at 7 bases. The CDR3 loop spans 14 amino acids. V shed 2 bases, J shed 4 bases, and the junction held 4 bases outside the gene matches. The germline V gene has CDR1 MDHEN and CDR2 SYDVKM. The CDR3 nucleotides are TGTGCCAGCAGTTTACTGGGGACAGTCTATGGCTACACCTTC. Amino acid sequence: CASSLLGTVYGYTF.

CDR3 region: CASRGTGVYNEQFF. CDR3 in DNA: TGTGCCAGCAGAGGGACAGGGGTCTACAATGAGCAGTTCTTC. V gene TRBV27 combines with J gene TRBJ2-1; 10 bases fit TRBD1. Germline trimming cut 6 bases from V and 3 bases from J; bases unmatched to any gene: 2. Germline V gene lookup returns CDR1 MNHEY and CDR2 SMNVEV (reference sequence). CDR3 length: 14 residues.

The J gene is TRBJ2-5, the V gene TRBV18, with D uncertain. The CDR3 loop spans 13 amino acids. The germline V and J ends were trimmed by 3 bases and 4 bases, with 9 bases remaining between them. Germline lookup yields CDR1 KGHSH and CDR2 LQKENI. CDR3 nucleotide sequence: TGTGCCAGCTCACCGGCCCCGCGAGAGACCCAGTACTTC. Its protein is CASSPAPRETQYF. Together with reference TRBV18 and TRBJ2-5, the CDR3 gives the full variable domain: NAGVMQNPRHLVRRRGQEARLRCSPMKGHSHVYWYRQLPEEGLKFMVYLQKENIIDESGMPKERFSAEFPKEGPSILRIQQVVRGDSAAYFCASSPAPRETQYFGPGTRLLVL.

Only a few counts were recorded for this clone. Other DNA variants within this sample encode the same CDR3. The CDR3 here is CASSLDSHSYNEQFF. The CDR3 DNA reads TGCGCCAGCAGCTTGGACTCTCACTCCTACAATGAGCAGTTCTTC. This chain connects TRBV5-1 to TRBJ2-1; D not resolved. The CDR3 contains 15 residues. Deletions cut 0 bases from V and 0 bases from J, with 7 bases between. Looked up from germline, CDR1 is SGHRS and CDR2 is YFSETQ. The full variable domain, with the rest looked up from reference TRBV5-1 and TRBJ2-1, is KAGVTQTPRYLIKTRGQQVTLSCSPISGHRSVSWYQQTPGQGLQFLFEYFSETQRNKGNFPGRFSGRQFSNSRSEMNVSTLELGDSALYLCASSLDSHSYNEQFFGPGTRLTVL.